The present entry profiles one T cell receptor beta chain with its context. An end of the junction differs from the germline gene, which may be a read error. Looked up from germline, CDR1 is SGHKS and CDR2 is YYEKEE (reference sequence). The CDR3 extends over 15 amino acids. The entry originates in a study of blood T cell repertoires in COVID-19. Study summary: Sample material is recorded as cDNA or gDNA derived from T cells, B-cell-depleted T cells, or PBMCs.

Sequencing was performed with immunoSEQ multiplex PCR; in TCRdb, only in-frame clones are kept and a portion is missing. The repertoire holds approximately 120,000 clones, with around 83% as singletons. Sequences were obtained from peripheral blood. The chain couples TRBV5-5 to TRBJ2-1; no definite D call. The source of this sequence is a woman older than 75 with COVID-19, enrolled during active disease. CDR3: CASSLSLTPTNVQFF. The CDR3, as DNA: TGTGCCAGCAGCTTGTCCCTTACTCCCACCAATGTGCAGTTCTTC. The entire variable domain, with the rest obtained from reference TRBV5-5 and TRBJ2-1, is as follows: DAGVTQSPTHLIKTRGQQVTLRCSPISGHKSVSWYQQVLGQGPQFIFQYYEKEERGRGNFPDRFSARQFPNYSSELNVNALLLGDSALYLCASSLSLTPTNVQFFGPGTRLTVL.